A single sample is the source of the 7 T cell receptor beta chains below, sequenced in a study of blood T cell repertoires in COVID-19. The protocol was immunoSEQ multiplex PCR, while the TCRdb copy is restricted to in-frame clones and leaves out a portion. The sample records about 370,000 clones, roughly 86% being singletons. The specimen was peripheral blood. Receptors originate from a woman aged 30 to 39 with COVID-19, enrolled during active disease.

The sample holds many counts of this clone. The V gene is TRBV5-8, the J gene TRBJ2-6, with TRBD2 matching over 7 bases. The length of the CDR3 is 15 residues. The germline V gene encodes CDR1 SGHTS and CDR2 YDEGEE. The trim removed 4 bases at V and 2 bases at J, leaving 3 bases unmatched. The CDR3, as DNA: TGTGCCAGCAGCCGACGGGGGGCTGGGGCCAACGTCCTGACTTTC. Translation gives CASSRRGAGANVLTF.

The chain links TRBV5-1 to TRBJ2-3; the D gene is possibly TRBD2 (6 bases). From germline, CDR1 is SGHRS and CDR2 YFSETQ. The V end lost 5 bases, the J end lost 2 bases, and 9 bases lay between the germline ends. The CDR3 is 13 amino acids. DNA for the CDR3: TGCGCCAGCAGTAGGGACTCCACAGATACGCAGTATTTT. Amino acids: CASSRDSTDTQYF.

The table lists this clone with a count of one. The rearrangement links TRBV4-1 to TRBJ2-7, with TRBD2 identical over 10 bases. Germline assignment: CDR1 MGHRA and CDR2 YSYEKL. The CDR3 consists of 16 residues. The V and J ends lost 7 bases and 4 bases, in that order; junction bases with no gene match: 13. CDR3 in DNA: TGCGCCAGCATTCGATCCTCCGGGACTAGCGCATACGAGCAGTACTTC. Translation gives CASIRSSGTSAYEQYF.

The chain carries TRBV30 and TRBJ2-2, with 7 bases that match TRBD1. Germline CDR1 reads GTSNPN; CDR2 reads SVGIG (reference sequence). Germline trimming cut 0 bases from V and 3 bases from J; bases unmatched to any gene: 1. The CDR3 extends over 14 amino acids. The CDR3 protein is CAWSVGTDTGELFF. The DNA of the CDR3 is TGTGCCTGGAGTGTAGGGACAGACACCGGGGAGCTGTTTTTT.

The V call is TRBV28, the J call TRBJ1-3; D is unclear. CDR1 is MDHEN, CDR2 SYDVKM, per germline. V was clipped by 3 bases and J by 8 bases, with 5 bases between them. The CDR3 is 11 residues long. CDR3 sequence reads: CASSLLDTIYF. CDR3 bases: TGTGCCAGCAGTTTGTTAGACACCATATATTTT.

CDR3 sequence reads: CASSPGTSGRVSDTQYF. The CDR3 DNA reads as TGTGCCAGCAGCCCCGGGACTAGCGGGAGGGTTTCAGATACGCAGTATTTT. The chain carries TRBV28 and TRBJ2-3; 16 positions match TRBD2. The junction had 7 bases not matched to a gene; V was cut back by 6 bases and J by 4 bases. Germline CDR1 is MDHEN and CDR2 is SYDVKM. The CDR3 is 17 amino acids.

The chain uses TRBV7-9 and TRBJ2-3; 7 bases match TRBD2. V was clipped by 1 base and J by 2 bases; unmatched bases: 3. Germline V gene lookup returns CDR1 SEHNR and CDR2 FQNEAQ (reference sequence). This CDR3 has 15 amino acids. CDR3 sequence reads: CASSLVAGSTDTQYF. The CDR3 coding sequence is TGTGCCAGCAGCTTAGTAGCGGGTTCCACAGATACGCAGTATTTT.